The entry below gives a single T cell receptor beta chain sequence along with its context. CDR1 is SGHTA, CDR2 FQGNSA, per germline. With 3 bases clipped from V and 12 bases from J, the junction kept 5 bases outside the gene matches. This CDR3 comprises 14 residues. Study processing details: Amplification of reference gene primers was used by the study to estimate nucleated cell counts. The table came from immunoSEQ multiplex PCR; TCRdb's copy has only in-frame clones and leaves some out. V and J calls and clone size are given by that table; D and trimming were obtained from the DNA. This sample has about 150,000 clones; over 80% occur once, and the top ten carry over 2%. This sample was included in a study of blood T cell repertoires in COVID-19. About the research overall: The United States, Italy and Spain supplied acute and convalescent COVID-19 samples. PBMCs, B-cell-depleted T cells, or T cells provided the cDNA or gDNA that made up the material.

The receptor was derived from a man aged 45 to 65 with active COVID-19. The chain joins TRBV7-2 to TRBJ1-6; 10 bases fit TRBD1. Specimen: peripheral blood. CDR3: CASSFDRGLQPLHF. CDR3 DNA sequence: TGTGCCAGCAGCTTCGACAGGGGGCTGCAACCCCTCCACTTT.